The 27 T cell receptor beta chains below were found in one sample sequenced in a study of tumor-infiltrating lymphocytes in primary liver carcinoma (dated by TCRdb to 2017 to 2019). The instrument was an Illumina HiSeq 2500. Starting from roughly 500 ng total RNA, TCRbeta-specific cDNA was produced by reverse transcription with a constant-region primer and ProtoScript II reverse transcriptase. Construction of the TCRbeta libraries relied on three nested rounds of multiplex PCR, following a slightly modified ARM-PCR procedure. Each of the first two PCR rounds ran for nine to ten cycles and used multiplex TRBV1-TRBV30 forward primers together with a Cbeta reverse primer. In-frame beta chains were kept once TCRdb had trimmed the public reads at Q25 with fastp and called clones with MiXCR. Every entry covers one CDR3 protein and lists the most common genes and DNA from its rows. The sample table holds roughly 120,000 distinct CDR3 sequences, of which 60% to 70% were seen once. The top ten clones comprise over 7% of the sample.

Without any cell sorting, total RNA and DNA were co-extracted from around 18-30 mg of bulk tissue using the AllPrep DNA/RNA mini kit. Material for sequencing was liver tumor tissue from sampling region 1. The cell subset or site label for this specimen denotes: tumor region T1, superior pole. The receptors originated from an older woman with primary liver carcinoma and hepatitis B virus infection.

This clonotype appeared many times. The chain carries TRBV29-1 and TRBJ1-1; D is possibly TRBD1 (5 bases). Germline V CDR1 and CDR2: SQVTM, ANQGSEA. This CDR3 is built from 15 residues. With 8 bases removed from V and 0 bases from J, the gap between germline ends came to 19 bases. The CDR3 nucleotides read TGCAGCTCCTATTACTCCGGGACGATGAACACTGAAGCTTTCTTT. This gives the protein CSSYYSGTMNTEAFF.

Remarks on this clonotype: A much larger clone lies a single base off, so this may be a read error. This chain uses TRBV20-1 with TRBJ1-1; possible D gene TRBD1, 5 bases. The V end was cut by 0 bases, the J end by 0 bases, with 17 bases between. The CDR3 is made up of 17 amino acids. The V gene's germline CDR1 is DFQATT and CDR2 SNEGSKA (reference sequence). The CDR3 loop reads CSARDYLTGTMNTEAFF. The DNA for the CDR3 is TGCAGTGCTAGAGATTACTTAACTGGGACCATGAACACTGAAGCTTTCTTT.

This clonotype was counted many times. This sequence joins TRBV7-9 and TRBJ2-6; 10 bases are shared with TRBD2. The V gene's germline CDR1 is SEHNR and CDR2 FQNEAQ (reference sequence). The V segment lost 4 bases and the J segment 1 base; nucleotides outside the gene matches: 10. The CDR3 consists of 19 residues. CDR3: CASSSWTSGTLSGANVLTF. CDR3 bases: TGTGCCAGCAGCTCCTGGACTAGCGGTACCTTATCTGGGGCCAACGTCCTGACTTTC.

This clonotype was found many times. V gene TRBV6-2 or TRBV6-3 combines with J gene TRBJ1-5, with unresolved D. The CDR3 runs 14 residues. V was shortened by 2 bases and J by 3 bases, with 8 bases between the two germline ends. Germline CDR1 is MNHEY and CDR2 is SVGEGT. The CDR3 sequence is CASSYVQNNQPQHF. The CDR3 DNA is TGTGCCAGCAGTTACGTCCAGAACAATCAGCCCCAGCATTTT.

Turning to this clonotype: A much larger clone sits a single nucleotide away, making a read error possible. The CDR3 bases are TGTGCCAGCAGTCGACAGTCAGGCGATATGCAGTATTTT. Amino acids: CASSRQSGDMQYF. This chain links TRBV12-3 or TRBV12-4 with TRBJ2-3, with D possibly TRBD1 on 5 matching bases. This CDR3 is built from 13 residues.

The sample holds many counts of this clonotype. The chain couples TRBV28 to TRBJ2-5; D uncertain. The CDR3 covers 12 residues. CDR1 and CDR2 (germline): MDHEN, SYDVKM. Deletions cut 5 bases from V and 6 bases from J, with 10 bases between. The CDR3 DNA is TGTGCCAGCAGTCCAAGACCCAAGACCCAGTACTTC. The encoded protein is CASSPRPKTQYF.

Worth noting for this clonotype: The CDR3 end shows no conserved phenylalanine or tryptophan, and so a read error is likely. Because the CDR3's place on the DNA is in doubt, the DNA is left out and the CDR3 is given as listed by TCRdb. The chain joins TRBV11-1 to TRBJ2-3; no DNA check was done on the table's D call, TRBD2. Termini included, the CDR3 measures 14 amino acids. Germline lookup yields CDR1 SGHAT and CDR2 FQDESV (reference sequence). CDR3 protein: CDSSLRQRAGGSHS.

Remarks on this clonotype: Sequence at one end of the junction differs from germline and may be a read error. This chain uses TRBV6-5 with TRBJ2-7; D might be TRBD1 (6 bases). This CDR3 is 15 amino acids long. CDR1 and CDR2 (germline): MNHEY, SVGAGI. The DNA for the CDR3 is TGTGCCAGCACTTACACCCCGGGACAAGGCTACGAGCAATACTTC. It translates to CASTYTPGQGYEQYF.

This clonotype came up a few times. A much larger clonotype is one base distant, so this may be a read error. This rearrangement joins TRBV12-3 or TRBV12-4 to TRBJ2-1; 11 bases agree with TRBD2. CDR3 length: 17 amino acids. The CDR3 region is CASSFLAGGTSYNEQLF. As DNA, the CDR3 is TGTGCCAGCAGTTTTCTAGCGGGAGGTACCTCCTACAATGAGCAGCTCTTC.

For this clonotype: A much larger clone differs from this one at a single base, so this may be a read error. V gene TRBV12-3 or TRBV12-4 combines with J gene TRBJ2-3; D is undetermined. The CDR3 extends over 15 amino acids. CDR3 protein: CASSHSWYSPDTLYF. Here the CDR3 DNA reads TGTGCCAGCAGCCACTCATGGTACTCCCCAGATACGCTGTATTTT.

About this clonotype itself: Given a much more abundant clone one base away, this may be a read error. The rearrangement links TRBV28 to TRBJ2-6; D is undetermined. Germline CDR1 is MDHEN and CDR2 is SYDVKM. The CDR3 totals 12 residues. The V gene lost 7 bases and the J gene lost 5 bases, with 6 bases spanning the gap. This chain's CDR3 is CASNNRANVLTF. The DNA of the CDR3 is TGTGCCAGCAACAACAGGGCCAACGTCCTGACTTTC.

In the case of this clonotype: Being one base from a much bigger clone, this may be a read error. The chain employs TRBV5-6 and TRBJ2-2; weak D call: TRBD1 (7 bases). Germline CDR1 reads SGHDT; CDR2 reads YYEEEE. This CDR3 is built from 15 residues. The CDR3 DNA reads TGTGCCAGCAGCTGGGCCAGGACAGGTGGCGGGAAGCTGTTTTTT. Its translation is CASSWARTGGGKLFF.

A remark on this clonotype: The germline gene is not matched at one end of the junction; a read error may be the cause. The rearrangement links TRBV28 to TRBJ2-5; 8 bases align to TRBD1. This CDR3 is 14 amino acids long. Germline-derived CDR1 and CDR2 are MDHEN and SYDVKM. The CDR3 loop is CASSPPGQVKTQHF. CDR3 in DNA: TGTGCCAGCAGTCCGCCGGGACAGGTGAAGACCCAGCACTTC.

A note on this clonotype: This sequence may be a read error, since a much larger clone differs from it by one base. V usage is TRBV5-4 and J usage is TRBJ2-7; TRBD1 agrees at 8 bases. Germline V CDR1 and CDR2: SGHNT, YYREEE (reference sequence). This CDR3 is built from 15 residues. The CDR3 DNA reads TGTGCCAACAGCATCGGGACAGGAGGCGACTACGAGCAGTACTTC. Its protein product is CANSIGTGGDYEQYF.

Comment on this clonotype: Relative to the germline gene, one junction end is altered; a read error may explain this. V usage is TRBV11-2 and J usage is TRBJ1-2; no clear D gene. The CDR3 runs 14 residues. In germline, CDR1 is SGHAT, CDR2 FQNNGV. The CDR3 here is CASSLEHTNHGYTF. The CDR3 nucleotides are TGTGCCAGCAGCTTAGAGCATACTAACCATGGCTACACCTTT.

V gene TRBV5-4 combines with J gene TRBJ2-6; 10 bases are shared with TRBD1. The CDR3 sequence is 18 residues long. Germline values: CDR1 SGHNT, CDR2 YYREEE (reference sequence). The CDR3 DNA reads TGTGCATCAACTCTAGGAGACAGGGGGCTATCTGGGGCCAACGTCCTGACTTTC. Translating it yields CASTLGDRGLSGANVLTF.

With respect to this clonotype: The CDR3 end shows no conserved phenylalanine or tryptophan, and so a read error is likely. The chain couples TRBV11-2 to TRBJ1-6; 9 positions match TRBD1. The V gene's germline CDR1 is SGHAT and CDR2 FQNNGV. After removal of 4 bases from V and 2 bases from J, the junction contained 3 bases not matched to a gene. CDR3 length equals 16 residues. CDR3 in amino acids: CASSSTGGPYNSPLHL. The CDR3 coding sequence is TGTGCCAGCAGCTCAACAGGGGGCCCCTATAATTCACCCCTCCACCTT.

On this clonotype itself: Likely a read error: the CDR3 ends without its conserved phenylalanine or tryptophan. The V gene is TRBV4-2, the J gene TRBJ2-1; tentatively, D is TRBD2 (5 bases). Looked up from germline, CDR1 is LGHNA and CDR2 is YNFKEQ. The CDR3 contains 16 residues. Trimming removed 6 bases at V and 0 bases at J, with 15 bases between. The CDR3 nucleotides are TGTGCCAGCAGTCTTAGCGTTGGGAGCTCCTACAATGAGCAGTTCTTA. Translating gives CASSLSVGSSYNEQFL.

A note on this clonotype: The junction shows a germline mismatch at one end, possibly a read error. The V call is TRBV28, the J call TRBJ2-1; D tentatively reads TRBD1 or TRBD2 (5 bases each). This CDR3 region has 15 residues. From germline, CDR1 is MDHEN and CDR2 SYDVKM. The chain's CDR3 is CASSLRGLAGNEQFF. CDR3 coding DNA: TGTGCCAGTAGTTTAAGGGGTCTAGCTGGAAATGAGCAGTTCTTC.

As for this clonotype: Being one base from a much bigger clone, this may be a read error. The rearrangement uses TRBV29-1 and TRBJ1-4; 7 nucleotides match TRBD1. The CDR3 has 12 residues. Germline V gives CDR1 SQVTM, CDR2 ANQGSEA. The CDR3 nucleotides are TGCATCGTGGGACAGTATGGCGAAAAACTGTTTTTT. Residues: CIVGQYGEKLFF.

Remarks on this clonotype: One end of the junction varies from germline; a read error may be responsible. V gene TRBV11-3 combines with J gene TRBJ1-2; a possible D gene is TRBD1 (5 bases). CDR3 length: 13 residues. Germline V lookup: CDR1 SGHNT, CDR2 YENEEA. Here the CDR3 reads CASIGTLGSGYTF. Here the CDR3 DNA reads TGTGCAAGCATCGGGACCCTAGGGTCTGGCTACACCTTC.

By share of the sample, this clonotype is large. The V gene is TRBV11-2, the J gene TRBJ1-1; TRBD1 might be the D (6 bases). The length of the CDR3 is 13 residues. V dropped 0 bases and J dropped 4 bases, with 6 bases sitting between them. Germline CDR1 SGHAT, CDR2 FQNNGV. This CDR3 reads CASSLEGGTEAFF. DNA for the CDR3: TGTGCCAGCAGCTTAGAAGGGGGCACTGAAGCTTTCTTT.

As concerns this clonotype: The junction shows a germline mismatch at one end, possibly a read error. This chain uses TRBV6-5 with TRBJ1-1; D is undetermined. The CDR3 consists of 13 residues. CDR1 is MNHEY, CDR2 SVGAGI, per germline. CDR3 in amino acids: CASSYRGSTEAFF. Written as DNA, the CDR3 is TGTGCTAGCAGTTACCGAGGGTCCACTGAAGCTTTCTTT.

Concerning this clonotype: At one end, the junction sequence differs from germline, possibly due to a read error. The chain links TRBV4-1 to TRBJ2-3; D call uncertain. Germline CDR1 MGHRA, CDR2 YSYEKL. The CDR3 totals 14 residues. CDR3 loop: CASSQTIETDTQYF. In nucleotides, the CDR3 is TGCGCCAGCAGCCAGACGATCGAAACAGATACACAGTATTTT.

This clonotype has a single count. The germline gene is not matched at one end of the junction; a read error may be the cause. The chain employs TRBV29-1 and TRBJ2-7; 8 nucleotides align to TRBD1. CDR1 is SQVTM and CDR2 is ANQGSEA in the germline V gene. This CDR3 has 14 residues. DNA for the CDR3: TGTAGCGTCCTGGACAGGGCGGTTAGAAACGAGGAGTACTTC. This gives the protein CSVLDRAVRNEEYF.

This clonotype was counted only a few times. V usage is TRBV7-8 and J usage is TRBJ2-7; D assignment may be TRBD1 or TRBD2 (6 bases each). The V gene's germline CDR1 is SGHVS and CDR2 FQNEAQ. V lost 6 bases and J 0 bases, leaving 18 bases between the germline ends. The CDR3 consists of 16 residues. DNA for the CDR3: TGTGCCAGCAGTGAAGGGGGGATCCCGATCTCCTACGAGCAGTACTTC. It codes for CASSEGGIPISYEQYF.

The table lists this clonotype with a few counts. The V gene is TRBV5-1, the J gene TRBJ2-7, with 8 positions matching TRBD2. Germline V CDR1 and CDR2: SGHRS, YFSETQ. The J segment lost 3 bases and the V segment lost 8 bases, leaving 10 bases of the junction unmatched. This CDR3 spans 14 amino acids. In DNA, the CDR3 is TGCGCCAGTTCCATAGCGGGACGAAGCTACGAGCAGTACTTC. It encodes CASSIAGRSYEQYF.